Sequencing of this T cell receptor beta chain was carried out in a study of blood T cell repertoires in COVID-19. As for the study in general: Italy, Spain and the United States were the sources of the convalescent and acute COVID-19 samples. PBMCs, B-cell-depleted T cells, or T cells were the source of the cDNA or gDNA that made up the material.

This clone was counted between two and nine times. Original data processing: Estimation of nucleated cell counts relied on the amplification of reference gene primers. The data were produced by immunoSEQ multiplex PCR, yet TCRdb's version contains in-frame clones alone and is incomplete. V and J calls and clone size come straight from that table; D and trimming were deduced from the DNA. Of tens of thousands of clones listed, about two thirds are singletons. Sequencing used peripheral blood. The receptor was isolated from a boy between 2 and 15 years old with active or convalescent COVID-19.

The CDR3 sequence is CASSSASGSSYNEQFF. In DNA form, the CDR3 reads TGTGCCAGCAGTTCCGCTAGCGGTAGCTCCTACAATGAGCAGTTCTTC. V and J are TRBV28 and TRBJ2-1; 7 bases are shared with TRBD2. The CDR3 spans 16 residues. CDR1 is MDHEN and CDR2 is SYDVKM in the germline V gene. Unmatched junction bases numbered 6, after V lost 4 bases and J lost 0 bases.